This T cell receptor (beta chain) appears in the sequencing data of a study of CD8 T cells in ankylosing spondylitis. Trimming took 4 bases from V and 8 from J; bases not matched to a gene: 10. The CDR3 extends over 15 amino acids. Germline CDR1 reads SGHRS; CDR2 reads YFSETQ. Scientists made TCR beta libraries using quantitative 5'-RACE with molecular barcodes. A single record per CDR3 protein comes from TCRdb applying MiXCR to the 5' RACE reads. The data show fewer than 450,000 distinct CDR3 sequences, roughly a sixth seen once. Details on this clonotype: The antigen is not known.

General study results and limits: CD8+ disease-linked clones were present at relatively low frequencies in blood. About 8 highly homologous variants made up a TCR beta motif, and this motif appeared characteristic of ankylosing spondylitis blood. Previous work reported some of these motif variants in the synovial fluid and blood of reactive arthritis. Significantly higher representation of disease-linked clones was reported for matched ankylosing spondylitis synovial fluid.

This receptor was obtained from a male donor with ankylosing spondylitis. The chain uses TRBV5-1 and TRBJ2-4; 9 bases agree with TRBD1. The sequenced sample consisted of blood, either unsorted or a sorted T cell fraction (not recorded which). The CDR3 region is CASSPGLRQGDIQYF. CDR3 nucleotide sequence: TGCGCCAGCAGCCCCGGACTACGACAGGGGGACATTCAGTACTTC.